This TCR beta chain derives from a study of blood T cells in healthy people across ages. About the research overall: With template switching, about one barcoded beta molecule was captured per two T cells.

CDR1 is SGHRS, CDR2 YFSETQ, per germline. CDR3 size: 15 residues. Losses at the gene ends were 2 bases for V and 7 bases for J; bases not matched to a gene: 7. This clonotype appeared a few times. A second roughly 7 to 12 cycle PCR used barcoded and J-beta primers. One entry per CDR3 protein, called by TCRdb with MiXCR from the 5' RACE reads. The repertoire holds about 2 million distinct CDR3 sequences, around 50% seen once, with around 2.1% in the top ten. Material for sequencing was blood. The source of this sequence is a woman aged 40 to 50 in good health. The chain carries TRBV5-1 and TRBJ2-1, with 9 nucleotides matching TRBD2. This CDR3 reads CASSLGTSMENEQFF. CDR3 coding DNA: TGCGCCAGCAGCTTAGGGACTAGCATGGAAAATGAGCAGTTCTTC.